This is a list of T cell receptor beta chains from one sample in a study of Graves' ophthalmopathy and Graves' hyperthyroidism. TCRdb re-called the multiplex PCR reads through MiXCR, storing one row per CDR3 protein. The table includes 900,000 to 1,200,000 distinct CDR3 sequences, around a third detected once. Sequencing was done on a sample of peripheral blood or thyroid tissue (not recorded which). These receptors originate from an adult man with Graves' hyperthyroidism. CDR3s include the opening cysteine and the closing phenylalanine or tryptophan. The order of the fields is J gene, V gene, CDR3 length, clone size, CDR3 protein. Clone size is stated in some rows and not others, as once, few, many or a class when expanded.

TRBJ1-2	TRBV24-1	15	many	CATSDPGQGSHGYTF
TRBJ2-6	TRBV2	10	-	CASVQRVEAF
TRBJ1-5	TRBV20-1	12	many	CSARAIGQPQHF
TRBJ2-2	TRBV28	14	-	CASSLGVVTGELFF
TRBJ1-1	TRBV28	15	-	CASRGTGQENTEAFF
TRBJ1-4	TRBV30	11	-	CAWTAGEKLFF
TRBJ2-7	TRBV13	13	many	CASSHGNSYEQYF
TRBJ1-6	TRBV12-3/TRBV12-4	15	few	CASRGTEFLNSPLHF
TRBJ1-1	TRBV12-3/TRBV12-4	15	many	CASTNLPAGQGPQGF
TRBJ2-1	TRBV2	11	-	CASGQNNEQFF
TRBJ1-5	TRBV12-3/TRBV12-4	17	-	CASSLRGGRGSNQPQHF
TRBJ1-5	TRBV12-3/TRBV12-4	17	many	CASSNTLGGVSSQPQHF
TRBJ1-2	TRBV19	15	-	CARWAGTGRNYGYTF
TRBJ1-1	TRBV7-3	13	-	CASSWDQTTEAFF
TRBJ1-4	TRBV7-8	14	many	CASSQGSLNEKLFF
TRBJ2-3	TRBV11-2	13	-	CASSSRARDTQYF